This T cell receptor beta chain was captured by sequencing in a study of blood T cell repertoires in COVID-19. In the study overall: Whether acute or convalescent, the COVID-19 samples came from the United States, Italy and Spain. From T cells, B-cell-depleted T cells, or PBMCs came the material, which was cDNA or gDNA.

Assay used: immunoSEQ multiplex PCR; TCRdb lists only in-frame clones, some missing. Altogether 98,000 or so clones are present, over 80% being singletons, with the ten largest covering just over 4%. This clone was picked up a small number of times. The CDR3 totals 14 residues. Germline V CDR1 and CDR2: SGDLS, YYNGEE. The ends lost 3 bases at V and 2 bases at J; junction bases unmatched: 3. Sequencing used peripheral blood. This sequence originates from a woman in her sixties or seventies with acute or convalescent COVID-19. This chain joins TRBV9 and TRBJ2-7; 9 bases line up with TRBD2. The CDR3 reads CASSASSGAYEQYF. The CDR3 DNA reads as TGTGCCAGCAGCGCGTCTAGCGGGGCCTACGAGCAGTACTTC.